This T cell receptor (beta chain) comes out of a study of beta chain features in type 1 diabetes. On the study more broadly: Sorted cells numbering approximately 110,000,000 were examined across all samples. The study's findings and limits: All four CD4+ subsets from Type 1 diabetes patients carried moderately but significantly shorter TCRB CDR3s. A closer apparent resemblance between naive, central memory and Treg TCRB repertoires was seen in patients than in healthy donors.

This CDR3 spans 18 amino acids. Germline V gives CDR1 SGHRS, CDR2 YFSETQ. The V gene end was trimmed by 3 bases and the J gene end by 0 bases; junction bases not matched to a gene: 7. The table lists this clone with a few counts. Its antigen is as yet unknown. Every isolated RNA sample was fully reverse transcribed, so sequencing captured expressed TCRB transcripts. The repertoire was sequenced with immunoSEQ multiplex PCR; TCRdb's copy has only in-frame clones and lacks some. The sample holds almost 250,000 clones; roughly an eighth are singletons and the top ten take about 0.03%. What was sequenced was naive CD4+ T cells from blood. V is TRBV5-1 and J is TRBJ2-3; 13 bases map to TRBD2. This receptor was obtained from a woman aged 35 to 49 in good health. Here the CDR3 reads CASSYRLAGGASTDTQYF. The DNA for the CDR3 is TGCGCCAGCAGCTATCGACTAGCGGGGGGTGCTAGCACAGATACGCAGTATTTT.